Listed below are T cell receptor beta chains from one sample, sequenced in a study of T-cell memory formation after mild COVID-19. Using its own MiXCR run on the 5' RACE reads, TCRdb lists one record per CDR3 protein. The repertoire has about 290,000 distinct CDR3 sequences, roughly 15% of them found once; the top ten carry around 23%. Sequencing was done on a sample of PBMCs or a T cell subset sorted from them (not recorded which). These receptors came from a man younger than 35 who had mild COVID-19 (a few samples of this study predate the infection). Cell type and time point are not known. Each CDR3 is given with its conserved first and last residue. A D gene is named only where the DNA matches it firmly. The size of a clone is reported for some rows only, either as once, few or many, or as a class for expanded clones.

j_call v_call d_call clone_size cdr3_nt cdr3_aa
TRBJ1-1 TRBV5-1 NA NA TGCGCCAGCAGCGATGGGCAGGGGAACACTGAAGCTTTCTTT CASSDGQGNTEAFF
TRBJ2-7 TRBV10-3 TRBD2 NA TGTGCCATCAAGGCTAGCGGGTCCTCCTACGAGCAGTACTTC CAIKASGSSYEQYF
TRBJ2-5 TRBV12-3/TRBV12-4 NA once TGTGCCAGCAGCTTGGAATGGGAGACCCAGTACTTC CASSLEWETQYF
TRBJ1-1 TRBV7-2 NA few TGTGCCAGCAGCTTATGGCGAGGTGAATCGGGGGCTTTCTTT CASSLWRGESGAFF
TRBJ2-3 TRBV7-2 NA NA TGTGCCAGCAGCTTAGCTACAAACCAGGACGCTACGCAGTATTTT CASSLATNQDATQYF
TRBJ1-1 TRBV6-1 NA few TGTGCCAGCAGGAGGGGGGTGAACACTGAAGCTTTCTTT CASRRGVNTEAFF
TRBJ2-1 TRBV29-1 TRBD1 NA TGCAGCGCCCGAGGGGAGACAGGGGGCGCCTACAATGAGCAGTTCTTC CSARGETGGAYNEQFF
TRBJ2-6 TRBV20-1 NA few TGCAGTGCTAGTCCTCTTCAGGGGTCCGGGGCCAACGTCCTGACTTTC CSASPLQGSGANVLTF
TRBJ2-1 TRBV9 TRBD1 few TGTGCCAGCAGCATTAGACAGGGAATCGATGAGCAGTTCTTC CASSIRQGIDEQFF
TRBJ1-5 TRBV2 NA once TGTGCCAGCACCCGGGCCGGGGCAGGGAGTCAGCCCCAGCATTTT CASTRAGAGSQPQHF
TRBJ2-3 TRBV9 NA NA TGTGCCAGCAGCATCAGGGGTTTTCACACAGATACGCAGTATTTT CASSIRGFHTDTQYF
TRBJ1-2 TRBV7-8 NA NA TGTGCCAGCAGCTTAGCGCGAGGGTGGTATGGCTACACCTTC CASSLARGWYGYTF
TRBJ2-1 TRBV7-8 TRBD2 NA TGTGCCAGCAGCCCTAGCGGGGGGGCTAGGAATGAGCAGTTCTTC CASSPSGGARNEQFF
TRBJ2-2 TRBV20-1 NA many TGCAGTGCTGACAGCCGGTCCGGGGAGCTGTTTTTT CSADSRSGELFF
TRBJ2-1 TRBV9 NA NA TGTGCCAGCAGCCCGTGGGCTCCCCGTGGCAATGAGCAGTTCTTC CASSPWAPRGNEQFF
TRBJ2-4 TRBV7-8 NA many TGTGCCAGCAGCTTAGGGGGGGATCCCATTCAGTACTTC CASSLGGDPIQYF
TRBJ1-5 TRBV5-6 NA once TGTGCCAGCAGCGCGGGACAATATAATCAGCCCCAGCATTTT CASSAGQYNQPQHF
TRBJ1-1 TRBV30 TRBD1 few TGTGCCTGGGAGGGGGACAGGGAGGGCACTGAAGCTTTCTTT CAWEGDREGTEAFF
TRBJ2-3 TRBV20-1 TRBD1 many TGCAGTGCTAGGAGCACAGGGGGCATGTATACGCAGTATTTT CSARSTGGMYTQYF
TRBJ1-1 TRBV29-1 NA NA TGCAGCGTTGAATTTCGTCAGAACACTGAAGCTTTCTTT CSVEFRQNTEAFF
TRBJ2-1 TRBV12-3/TRBV12-4 TRBD1 NA TGTGCCAGCAGTTTCTCTGTGGGACAGGGAGCGAATGAGCAGTTCTTC CASSFSVGQGANEQFF
TRBJ2-7 TRBV20-1 TRBD1 few TGCAGTGCTAGTAACAGACAGGGGGCTGGGGAGCAGTACTTC CSASNRQGAGEQYF
TRBJ2-3 TRBV4-3 TRBD2 few TGCGCCAGCAGCCAAACTAGCGGGGGGGCAGATACGCAGTATTTT CASSQTSGGADTQYF
TRBJ2-2 TRBV11-2 NA NA TGTGCCAGCAGCTTAGAGCGCCCGGAGAACACCGGGGAGCTGTTTTTT CASSLERPENTGELFF
TRBJ2-1 TRBV3-1 TRBD1 NA TGTGCCAGCAGCCACCGCACCTCAGGGGGACCTGGGGATGAGCAGTTCTTC CASSHRTSGGPGDEQFF
TRBJ2-7 TRBV20-1 TRBD2 few TGCAGTGCTAGAGGACTAGCGGGGTACGAGCAGTACTTC CSARGLAGYEQYF
TRBJ2-7 TRBV6-5 NA few TGTGCCAGCAGTAGAAGGCCTTCTGACTCCTACGAGCAGTACTTC CASSRRPSDSYEQYF
TRBJ2-5 TRBV6-2/TRBV6-3 NA few TGTGCCAGCAGTTATGGGGAACATGGATGGGAGACCCAGTACTTC CASSYGEHGWETQYF
TRBJ2-1 TRBV11-3 TRBD1 NA TGTGCCAGCAGTCAGTTCGACAGGGGGGAAGCCAATGAGCAGTTCTTC CASSQFDRGEANEQFF
TRBJ1-3 TRBV10-3 TRBD1 NA TGTGCCATCACCGGACAGGGAGTTGGAAACACCATATATTTT CAITGQGVGNTIYF
TRBJ2-3 TRBV5-5 NA NA TGTGCCAGCGCCGTTGAGGGGGGGGCCTGGGATACGCAGTATTTT CASAVEGGAWDTQYF
TRBJ2-3 TRBV7-6 NA NA TGTGCCAGCAGCTCCCTAGGGGGGACTAGCACAGATACGCAGTATTTT CASSSLGGTSTDTQYF
TRBJ1-1 TRBV10-3 TRBD1 NA TGTGCCATCAGTGAGGGACAGGGCCCTGAAGCTTTCTTT CAISEGQGPEAFF
TRBJ2-6 TRBV4-2 NA many TGTGCCAGCAGCCAGGCTAGACCTGGTCGGGCCTCTGGGGCCAACGTCCTGACTTTC CASSQARPGRASGANVLTF
TRBJ2-3 TRBV5-1 NA many TGCGCCAGCAGCTTGGAGGGGGATACAGATACGCAGTATTTT CASSLEGDTDTQYF
TRBJ1-3 TRBV28 NA NA TGTGCCAGCATAAACTCTGGAAACACCATATATTTT CASINSGNTIYF
TRBJ2-3 TRBV29-1 TRBD2 few TGCAGCGCCTCGCTCGGTGCGGGGGGTGCAGATACGCAGTATTTT CSASLGAGGADTQYF
TRBJ2-5 TRBV4-3 NA few TGCGCCAGCAGCCAAGATACCGGGCCTCCGGAGACCCAGTACTTC CASSQDTGPPETQYF
TRBJ2-7 TRBV4-3 TRBD2 few TGCGCCAGCAGCCAAGAGAGCGGCGGGGGGGCTTACGAGCAGTACTTC CASSQESGGGAYEQYF
TRBJ1-5 TRBV29-1 NA NA TGCAGCGTTGAACTGGGGAGCAATCAGCCCCAGCATTTT CSVELGSNQPQHF
TRBJ2-3 TRBV14 NA NA TGTGCCAGCAGCCAAGGACAGGATCTCCTCGGGGATACGCAGTATTTT CASSQGQDLLGDTQYF
TRBJ2-7 TRBV6-2/TRBV6-3 NA NA TGTGCCAGGAGCGAGAAGGGTGGGACCTCCTACGAGCAGTACTTC CARSEKGGTSYEQYF
TRBJ2-1 TRBV14 TRBD1 few TGTGCCAGCAGCCAAGTCCAGGGGGCATACAATGAGCAGTTCTTC CASSQVQGAYNEQFF
TRBJ2-5 TRBV7-7 NA NA TGTGCCAGCAGCCCGGGGTATGGGACCCAGTACTTC CASSPGYGTQYF
TRBJ1-4 TRBV5-1 TRBD1 few TGCGCCAGCAGTCGACAGGGCCTTAATGAAAAACTGTTTTTT CASSRQGLNEKLFF
TRBJ2-3 TRBV18 TRBD2 NA TGTGCCAGCTCACCACCGGGACTAGCGGGGGGTCCGCAGTATTTT CASSPPGLAGGPQYF
TRBJ1-6 TRBV19 NA NA TGTGCCAGTATTGGCGCAGGGGTCAATTCACCCCTCCACTTT CASIGAGVNSPLHF
TRBJ1-2 TRBV7-2 NA many TGTGCCAGCAGCTTAGCCCGGAACGCTTATGGCTACACCTTC CASSLARNAYGYTF
TRBJ2-5 TRBV11-2 NA NA TGTGCCAGCAGCCCCCTGAAGGGGGTCGAGACCCAGTACTTC CASSPLKGVETQYF
TRBJ2-7 TRBV5-1 NA NA TGCGCCAGCAGCTCCGACGGAAGCTACGAGCAGTACTTC CASSSDGSYEQYF
TRBJ1-6 TRBV3-1 TRBD1 NA TGTGCCAGCAGCCACACCTGGGACAGGAGAGGGTCACCCCTCCACTTT CASSHTWDRRGSPLHF
TRBJ1-1 TRBV2 NA many TGTGCCAGCAGTGACAGGGCGAACACTGAAGCTTTCTTT CASSDRANTEAFF
TRBJ2-1 TRBV11-2 NA few TGTGCCAGCAGCCCCTATCCCGGGGGGCCGGGCGATGAGCAGTTCTTC CASSPYPGGPGDEQFF
TRBJ1-1 TRBV18 NA few TGTGCCAGCTCACCGCTCCCAGGGAACACTGAAGCTTTCTTT CASSPLPGNTEAFF
TRBJ2-3 TRBV4-1 TRBD2 few TGCGCCAGCAGCCAAGGGGGCTGGGGGAGCGGGGGGGGTTATACGCAGTATTTT CASSQGGWGSGGGYTQYF
TRBJ2-1 TRBV2 TRBD2 few TGTGCCAGCAGTGAAACTAGCGGGCTCTACAATGAGCAGTTCTTC CASSETSGLYNEQFF
TRBJ1-5 TRBV6-5 TRBD1 NA TGTGCCAGCAGCAAAGGGGGCTATAGCAATCAGCCCCAGCATTTT CASSKGGYSNQPQHF
TRBJ1-2 TRBV20-1 NA NA TGCAGTGCTAGTACTTCGGGTCGAACTTATGGCTACACCTTC CSASTSGRTYGYTF
TRBJ1-1 TRBV7-2 NA few TGTGCCAGCAGCTTAGCGCTAAGGGGAAAAGCTTTCTTT CASSLALRGKAFF